The TCR beta chain described here comes from a study of neurological immune-mediated disorders. This clonotype was found many times. TCRdb called the 5' RACE reads again in MiXCR, with one record for every CDR3 protein. The top ten clones hold over 25% of a sample with approximately 36,000 distinct CDR3 sequences, 13% to 15% of them seen once. Sequences were obtained from PBMCs. This clonotype was obtained from a woman between 45 and 60 years old with HTLV-1-associated myelopathy (HAM/TSP).

The CDR3 region has the DNA TGCGCCAGCAGCTTTGGTGGTAATGAAAAACTGTTTTTT. As protein: CASSFGGNEKLFF. This chain links TRBV5-1 with TRBJ1-4; no clear D. CDR1 is SGHRS and CDR2 is YFSETQ in the germline V gene. V shed 2 bases and J shed 4 bases, with 6 bases lying between them. The CDR3 runs 13 residues.